This TCR beta chain was sequenced for a study of blood T cell repertoires in COVID-19. At the level of the study: The United States, Italy and Spain provided the acute and convalescent COVID-19 samples.

The CDR3 consists of 15 residues. Germline lookup yields CDR1 LNHDA and CDR2 SQIVND (reference sequence). V shed 2 bases and J shed 4 bases, with 12 bases lying between them. Per the original data handling: Reference gene primer amplification gave nucleated cell count estimates. Measured with immunoSEQ multiplex PCR; TCRdb has only the in-frame clones, and not every one. Clone size and V and J calls were adopted from that table, with D and trimming inferred from the DNA. The sample shows 100,000 or so clones, roughly 80% of them seen only once. The chain uses TRBV19 and TRBJ2-1; TRBD2 is a possible D gene (5 bases). This receptor was taken from a man in his 70s with active or convalescent COVID-19. The specimen was peripheral blood. Written as DNA, the CDR3 is TGTGCCAGTAGTATAACTAGTTATGTTTACAATGAGCAGTTCTTC. Translating gives CASSITSYVYNEQFF.